This passage covers 18 T cell receptor beta chains from one sample sequenced in a study of PD-L1 blockade in urothelial cancer. TCRdb keeps only in-frame clones here, not all; method: immunoSEQ multiplex PCR. This sample carries tens of thousands of clones, around nine tenths of them seen once, and the ten largest clones take approximately 10%. The time point was: peripheral blood 6 weeks after treatment start. The source material was PBMCs, sampled around atezolizumab (anti-PD-L1) treatment. These receptors all stem from a woman in her sixties with urothelial cancer.

The gene calls are TRBV9 and TRBJ1-1, with no clear D. Germline V gene lookup returns CDR1 SGDLS and CDR2 YYNGEE. This CDR3 is built from 13 residues. The ends were cut back, 0 bases at V and 10 bases at J, with 13 bases in the middle. CDR3: CASSVVRAVRAFF. The CDR3 nucleotides read TGTGCCAGCAGCGTAGTGCGGGCAGTCAGAGCTTTCTTT.

This chain uses TRBV28 with TRBJ2-5, with 10 bases aligning to TRBD2. Germline assignment: CDR1 MDHEN and CDR2 SYDVKM. J gave up 4 bases and V 8 bases, and 13 bases lay outside the gene matches. CDR3 length equals 16 residues. The CDR3 spells CASALALAGVRETQYF. CDR3 nucleotide sequence: TGTGCCAGCGCCCTAGCCCTAGCGGGAGTGAGAGAGACCCAGTACTTC.

The chain links TRBV29-1 to TRBJ1-5; 7 bases match TRBD1. This CDR3 is 12 amino acids long. From germline, CDR1 is SQVTM and CDR2 ANQGSEA. V shed 6 bases and J 9 bases; nucleotides not matched to a gene: 8. CDR3 in DNA: TGCAGCGTGGGGACAGCCACCGGGCCCCAGCATTTT. Translation: CSVGTATGPQHF.

The rearrangement uses TRBV27 and TRBJ2-1; 8 bases fit TRBD1. This CDR3 comprises 14 residues. Germline assignment: CDR1 MNHEY and CDR2 SMNVEV (reference sequence). With V trimmed by 5 bases and J by 7 bases, 7 bases remained unmatched. DNA for the CDR3: TGTGCCAGCAGTACAGGGGGTACCGGGAATGAGCAGTTCTTC. It encodes CASSTGGTGNEQFF.

The V call is TRBV29-1, the J call TRBJ2-7; the D is unclear. Trimming left V 6 bases short and J 3 bases short, with 9 bases between. The CDR3 is 11 residues long. Germline V gene data show CDR1 as SQVTM and CDR2 as ANQGSEA. The CDR3 protein is CSVSRSYEQYF. The CDR3 bases are TGCAGCGTCTCTAGAAGCTACGAGCAGTACTTC.

This sequence joins TRBV5-4 and TRBJ1-6, with D tentatively TRBD1 (5 bases). There are 16 residues in the CDR3. Germline CDR1 SGHNT, CDR2 YYREEE (reference sequence). V lost 5 bases to trimming and J lost 0 bases, with 12 bases between them. CDR3 sequence (DNA): TGTGCCAGCAGTTCAGGGTCAAGCTCCTATAATTCACCCCTCCACTTT. It yields the protein CASSSGSSSYNSPLHF. Drawing the rest from reference TRBV5-4 and TRBJ1-6, the complete variable domain is ETGVTQSPTHLIKTRGQQVTLRCSSQSGHNTVSWYQQALGQGPQFIFQYYREEENGRGNFPPRFSGLQFPNYSSELNVNALELDDSALYLCASSSGSSSYNSPLHFGNGTRLTVT.

The chain employs TRBV19 and TRBJ2-7, with a weak D call TRBD2 (5 bases). Germline V gene lookup returns CDR1 LNHDA and CDR2 SQIVND (reference sequence). The CDR3 is 14 residues long. The V gene lost 5 bases and the J gene lost 0 bases, with 11 bases spanning the gap. The CDR3 DNA is TGTGCCAGTAGTTCGCGGAGGCTCTCCTACGAGCAGTACTTC. Its translation: CASSSRRLSYEQYF.

This sequence joins TRBV19 and TRBJ2-3, with 10 bases aligning to TRBD2. Germline V CDR1 and CDR2: LNHDA, SQIVND (reference sequence). The CDR3 loop spans 17 amino acids. V lost 6 bases, J lost 5 bases, and 14 bases stayed unmatched. The CDR3 nucleotides are TGTGCCAGTAGCACTCTTATAGCGGGAGGATTTAGAGATACGCAGTATTTT. Encoded protein: CASSTLIAGGFRDTQYF.

The chain combines TRBV18 with TRBJ1-2, with D tentatively TRBD1 (5 bases). The V gene's germline CDR1 is KGHSH and CDR2 LQKENI. The CDR3 sequence is 14 residues long. V was cut by 4 bases and J by 6 bases, with 15 bases left in between. The CDR3 region has the DNA TGTGCCAGCTCACGGGCCAGGGAGGTTGATGGCTACACCTTC. Amino acids: CASSRAREVDGYTF.

The chain carries TRBV11-1 and TRBJ2-1; 10 positions agree with TRBD2. The J segment lost 5 bases and the V segment lost 5 bases, leaving 6 bases of the junction unmatched. Per germline, CDR1 SGHAT and CDR2 FQDESV (reference sequence). The CDR3 is 15 amino acids. This CDR3 is CASSSSGGFNNEQFF. For the CDR3, the DNA is TGTGCCAGCAGCAGTAGCGGGGGGTTCAACAATGAGCAGTTCTTC. The full variable domain, in which reference TRBV11-1 and TRBJ2-1 provide the parts outside the CDR3, is EAEVAQSPRYKITEKSQAVAFWCDPISGHATLYWYRQILGQGPELLVQFQDESVVDDSQLPKDRFSAERLKGVDSTLKIQPAELGDSAMYLCASSSSGGFNNEQFFGPGTRLTVL.

CDR3 residues: CATHGQQNQPQHF. The CDR3 coding sequence is TGTGCCACCCACGGACAGCAAAATCAGCCCCAGCATTTT. This sequence joins TRBV10-3 and TRBJ1-5, with D possibly matching TRBD1 (6 bases). This CDR3 comprises 13 residues. Trimming pared 10 bases from V and 4 bases from J, leaving 14 bases between. Germline CDR1 is ENHRY and CDR2 is SYGVKD.

V and J are TRBV7-2 and TRBJ2-7; 7 bases match TRBD1. Per germline, CDR1 SGHTA and CDR2 FQGNSA. The V gene end was trimmed by 3 bases and the J gene end by 4 bases; junction bases not matched to a gene: 0. The CDR3 runs 12 residues. CDR3 in DNA: TGTGCCAGCAGCTTGACAGGGTACGAGCAGTACTTC. As protein: CASSLTGYEQYF.

The chain carries TRBV11-2 and TRBJ2-7, with D possibly TRBD1 on 5 matching bases. Trimming removed 5 bases at V and 12 bases at J, with 20 bases between. This CDR3 is built from 13 residues. Germline-derived CDR1 and CDR2 are SGHAT and FQNNGV. The CDR3 spells CASSLTDLDIPYF. DNA of the CDR3: TGTGCCAGCAGCCTGACCGACCTGGACATTCCGTACTTC.

The chain recombines TRBV6-5 with TRBJ2-7; D is uncertain. The length of the CDR3 is 14 residues. The germline V gene has CDR1 MNHEY and CDR2 SVGAGI. V dropped 5 bases and J dropped 9 bases, with 20 bases sitting between them. The CDR3 here is CASSPRVNPLGQYF. The CDR3 coding sequence is TGTGCCAGCAGTCCCCGGGTTAATCCCTTGGGGCAGTACTTC.

The chain uses TRBV15 and TRBJ1-1, with 8 bases identical to TRBD1. V shed 5 bases and J 4 bases; nucleotides not matched to a gene: 15. The germline V gene encodes CDR1 LNHNV and CDR2 YYDKDF (reference sequence). This CDR3 region has 17 residues. The CDR3 DNA follows: TGTGCCACCAGCCGACTAAGAAAACTGGACAGGGCCACTGAAGCTTTCTTT. It specifies CATSRLRKLDRATEAFF. The variable domain in full, completed from reference TRBV15 and TRBJ1-1, reads DAMVIQNPRYQVTQFGKPVTLSCSQTLNHNVMYWYQQKSSQAPKLLFHYYDKDFNNEADTPDNFQSRRPNTSFCFLDIRSPGLGDTAMYLCATSRLRKLDRATEAFFGQGTRLTVV.

V and J are TRBV6-6 and TRBJ2-3; 9 nucleotides line up with TRBD2. The V gene end was trimmed by 6 bases and the J gene end by 6 bases; junction bases not matched to a gene: 7. The germline V gene encodes CDR1 MNHNY and CDR2 SVGAGI (reference sequence). CDR3 size: 14 residues. CDR3 protein: CASRKAGGGDTQYF. CDR3 in DNA: TGTGCCAGCAGAAAAGCGGGGGGCGGGGATACGCAGTATTTT.

The V gene is TRBV5-1, the J gene TRBJ2-2; tentatively, D is TRBD1 (6 bases). Germline loops: CDR1 SGHRS, CDR2 YFSETQ. With 1 base removed from V and 5 bases from J, the gap between germline ends came to 18 bases. This CDR3 is 17 amino acids long. In DNA form, the CDR3 reads TGCGCCAGCAGCTTGTGGGGTAGGACAGCCGGGACCGGGGAGCTGTTTTTT. Translation gives CASSLWGRTAGTGELFF.

V gene TRBV6-7 combines with J gene TRBJ2-7; D is uncertain. TRBV6-7 is an open reading frame whose function is uncertain. The V end lost 4 bases, the J end lost 0 bases, and 16 bases lay between the germline ends. This CDR3 is 16 amino acids long. CDR3 amino acids: CASSLQKISNSYEQYF. In DNA, the CDR3 is TGTGCCAGCAGTTTACAGAAAATTTCGAACTCCTACGAGCAGTACTTC.